The 12 T cell receptor beta chains below were found in one sample sequenced in a study of Graves' ophthalmopathy and Graves' hyperthyroidism. For repertoire sequencing, the TCR beta CDR3 regions were amplified from RNA transcripts. HTBI primers were used in a first-round RT-PCR, which preceded a second-round multiplex PCR. TCRdb re-called the multiplex PCR reads with MiXCR, one entry per CDR3 protein. The data hold around 590,000 distinct CDR3 sequences, with under 40% observed a single time. The material sequenced was peripheral blood or thyroid tissue (not recorded which). These receptors all come from an adult man with Graves' hyperthyroidism.

This clonotype was counted ten times or more. V usage is TRBV12-5 and J usage is TRBJ2-7; TRBD1 matches at 8 bases. Trimming at V came to 1 base and at J to 4 bases, leaving 0 bases not matched to a gene. There are 13 residues in the CDR3. Germline CDR1 is LGHNT and CDR2 is FRNRAP. In DNA form, the CDR3 reads TGTGCTAGTGGTTTGGGACAGGGGTACGAGCAGTACTTC. Translating gives CASGLGQGYEQYF.

This clonotype was seen repeatedly, ten times or more. J is TRBJ2-5 and V is TRBV29-1; D is uncertain. V was shortened by 3 bases and J by 2 bases, with 7 bases between the two germline ends. This CDR3 spans 12 amino acids. Per the germline V gene, CDR1 is SQVTM and CDR2 is ANQGSEA. DNA of the CDR3: TGCAGCGTTGATTTTCAACAAGAGACCCAGTACTTC. Its translation: CSVDFQQETQYF.

This clonotype was recorded many times. The V and J genes are TRBV7-2 and TRBJ2-7; 7 nucleotides align to TRBD2. The germline gives CDR1 SGHTA, CDR2 FQGNSA. The CDR3 has 16 residues. V was clipped by 0 bases and J by 0 bases; unmatched bases: 5. The CDR3 coding sequence is TGTGCCAGCAGCTTAGCTGGCGGGAGTAGCTCCTACGAGCAGTACTTC. Its protein is CASSLAGGSSSYEQYF.

This clonotype was counted once. This chain links TRBV19 with TRBJ2-7; 11 nucleotides agree with TRBD2. The J call may be in error: the DNA end matches TRBJ2-1 better. Germline CDR1 and CDR2: LNHDA and SQIVND (reference sequence). This CDR3 is built from 13 residues. Here the CDR3 DNA reads TGTGCCAGTGGACTAGCGGGCTACAATGAGCAGTTCTTC. This encodes CASGLAGYNEQFF.

V gene TRBV25-1 combines with J gene TRBJ1-3, with D uncertain. Germline CDR1 reads MGHDK; CDR2 reads SYGVNS. CDR3 length: 14 residues. V dropped 5 bases and J dropped 4 bases, with 12 bases sitting between them. CDR3 sequence (DNA): TGTGCCAGCAGTCCTGTTCGGGTAGGAAACACCATATATTTT. This translates into CASSPVRVGNTIYF.

Ten or more counts support this clonotype. The chain has TRBV5-4 and TRBJ1-1, with a weak D call TRBD1 (6 bases). V gave up 6 bases and J gave up 1 base, with 10 bases separating them. This CDR3 is built from 13 residues. Germline V CDR1 and CDR2: SGHNT, YYREEE (reference sequence). The CDR3 loop reads CASTTTGNTEAFF. Here the CDR3 DNA reads TGTGCCAGCACCACGACAGGGAACACTGAAGCTTTCTTT.

This clonotype has more than one count but fewer than ten. A read error is possible here, since a much larger clone lies one base away. V is TRBV9 and J is TRBJ1-2; D is unresolved. The CDR3 loop spans 10 amino acids. V shed 5 bases and J shed 6 bases, with 5 bases lying between them. Germline V lookup: CDR1 SGDLS, CDR2 YYNGEE. The CDR3 DNA follows: TGTGCCAGCAGGCGGGATGGCTACACCTTC. This codes for CASRRDGYTF.

The gene calls are TRBV29-1 and TRBJ2-7; TRBD1 matches at 8 bases. The CDR3 is 14 residues long. Germline loops: CDR1 SQVTM, CDR2 ANQGSEA. With 1 base clipped from V and 0 bases from J, the junction kept 2 bases outside the gene matches. In nucleotides, the CDR3 is TGCAGCGTTGAAGGGACAGGGCGCTCCTACGAGCAGTACTTC. Amino acids: CSVEGTGRSYEQYF.

The J gene is TRBJ2-5, the V gene TRBV20-1, with D maybe TRBD2 (7 bases). CDR3 length: 12 residues. V lost 6 bases and J lost 4, with 12 bases in between. Germline lookup yields CDR1 DFQATT and CDR2 SNEGSKA (reference sequence). The CDR3 DNA reads as TGCAGTGCAGGGGGGGTGGCAGAGACCCAGTACTTC. This codes for CSAGGVAETQYF.

At least ten counts were recorded for this clonotype. The rearrangement uses TRBV20-1 and TRBJ1-2; 8 bases are a match to TRBD1. The ends lost 7 bases at V and 4 bases at J; junction bases unmatched: 8. This CDR3 is 13 amino acids long. CDR1 and CDR2 from the germline V gene are DFQATT and SNEGSKA (reference sequence). CDR3 coding DNA: TGCAGTGTTCCCAGGGGGCACGGCTATGGCTACACCTTC. Its protein product is CSVPRGHGYGYTF.

The chain has TRBV20-1 and TRBJ2-7, with D perhaps being TRBD1 or TRBD2 (5 bases each). V dropped 3 bases and J dropped 0 bases, with 12 bases sitting between them. The germline CDR1 and CDR2 sequences are DFQATT and SNEGSKA (reference sequence). The CDR3 has 14 residues. Here the CDR3 DNA reads TGCAGTGCTAGTATGGCAGGGAGCTCCTACGAGCAGTACTTC. Protein: CSASMAGSSYEQYF.

Remarks on this clonotype: A much larger clone differs from this one at a single base, so this may be a read error. V usage is TRBV19 and J usage is TRBJ1-1; possibly TRBD1 for D (6 bases). CDR3 size: 14 residues. CDR1 and CDR2 from the germline V gene are LNHDA and SQIVND (reference sequence). The CDR3 nucleotides are TGTGCCAGTAGTATACAAGGGGGTTTCACTGGAGCTTTCTTT. Protein product: CASSIQGGFTGAFF.